This T cell receptor beta chain was sequenced for a study of beta chain features in type 1 diabetes. Study-level results: VDJ junctions from type 1 diabetes patients carried fewer insertions and larger deletions. TCRB repertoires of naive, central memory and Treg cells appeared more similar among patients than among healthy donors.

The sequenced template was cDNA made from the entire isolated RNA. Libraries were prepared by immunoSEQ multiplex PCR; TCRdb keeps only in-frame clonotypes and omits some of them. The data show 300,000 to 350,000 clones, approximately 8% seen once. Every donor provided one heparinised blood draw, which averaged roughly 120 mL. Sorting gave populations that all exceeded 95% purity. About this clone: Its target is unknown.

The length of the CDR3 is 14 residues. The V and J ends lost 6 bases and 1 base respectively, with 10 bases between them. CDR1 is MNHEY, CDR2 SMNVEV, per germline (reference sequence). V usage is TRBV27 and J usage is TRBJ1-5, with a tentative D call TRBD1 (5 bases). Specimen: central memory CD4+ T cells from blood. The origin of this receptor is a woman between 18 and 29 years old in good health. The CDR3 nucleotides are TGTGCCAGCAGACGCCGGGACAGCAATCAGCCCCAGCATTTT. It is translated as CASRRRDSNQPQHF.